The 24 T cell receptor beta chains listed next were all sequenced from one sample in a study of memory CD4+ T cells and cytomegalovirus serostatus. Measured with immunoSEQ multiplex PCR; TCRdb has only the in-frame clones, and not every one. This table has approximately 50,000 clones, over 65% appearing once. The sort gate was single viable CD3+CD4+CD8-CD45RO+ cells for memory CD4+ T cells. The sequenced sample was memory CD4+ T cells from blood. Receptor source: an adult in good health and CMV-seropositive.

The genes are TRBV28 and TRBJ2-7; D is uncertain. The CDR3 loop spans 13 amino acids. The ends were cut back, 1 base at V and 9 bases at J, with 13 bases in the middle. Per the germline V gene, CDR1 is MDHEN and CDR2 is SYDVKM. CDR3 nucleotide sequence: TGTGCCAGCAGTTTATCCCACCACGGCGGGCAGTACTTC. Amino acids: CASSLSHHGGQYF.

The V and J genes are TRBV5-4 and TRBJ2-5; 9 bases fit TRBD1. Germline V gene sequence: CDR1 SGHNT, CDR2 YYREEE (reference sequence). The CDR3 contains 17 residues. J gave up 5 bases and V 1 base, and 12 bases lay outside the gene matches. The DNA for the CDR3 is TGTGCCAGCAGCTTGTATGTCGGACAGGGGAGAAGGGAGACCCAGTACTTC. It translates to CASSLYVGQGRRETQYF.

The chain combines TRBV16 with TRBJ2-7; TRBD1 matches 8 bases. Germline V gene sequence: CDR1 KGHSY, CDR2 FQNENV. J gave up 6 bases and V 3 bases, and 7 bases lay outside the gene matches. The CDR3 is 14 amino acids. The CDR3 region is CASSQFRGRSEQYF. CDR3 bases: TGTGCCAGCAGCCAGTTCAGGGGGCGATCCGAGCAGTACTTC.

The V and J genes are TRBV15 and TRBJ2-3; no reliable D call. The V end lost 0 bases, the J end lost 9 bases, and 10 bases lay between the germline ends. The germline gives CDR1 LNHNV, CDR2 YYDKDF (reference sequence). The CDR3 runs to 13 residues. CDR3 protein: CATSRDFTATQYF. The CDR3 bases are TGTGCCACCAGCAGAGATTTTACTGCCACGCAGTATTTT.

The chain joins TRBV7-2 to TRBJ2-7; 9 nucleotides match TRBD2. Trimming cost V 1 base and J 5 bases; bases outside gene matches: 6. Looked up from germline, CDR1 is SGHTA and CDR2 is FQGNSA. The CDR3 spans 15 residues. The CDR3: CASSLGAGGANEQYF. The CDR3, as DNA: TGTGCCAGCAGCTTAGGAGCGGGAGGTGCGAACGAGCAGTACTTC.

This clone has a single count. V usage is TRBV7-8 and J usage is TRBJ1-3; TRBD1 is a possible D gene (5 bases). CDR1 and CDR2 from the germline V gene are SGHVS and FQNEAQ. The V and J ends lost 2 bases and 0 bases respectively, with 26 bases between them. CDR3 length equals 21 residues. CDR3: CASSLRSARQGRTPSGNTIYF. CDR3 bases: TGTGCCAGCAGCTTACGCTCTGCTCGGCAGGGACGAACCCCCTCTGGAAACACCATATATTTT.

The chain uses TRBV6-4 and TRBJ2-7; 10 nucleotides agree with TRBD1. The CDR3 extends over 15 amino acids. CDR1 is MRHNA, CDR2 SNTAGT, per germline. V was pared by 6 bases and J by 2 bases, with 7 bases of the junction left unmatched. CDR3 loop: CASRNGTGETYEQYV. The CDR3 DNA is TGTGCCAGCAGAAACGGGACAGGGGAGACCTACGAGCAGTACGTC.

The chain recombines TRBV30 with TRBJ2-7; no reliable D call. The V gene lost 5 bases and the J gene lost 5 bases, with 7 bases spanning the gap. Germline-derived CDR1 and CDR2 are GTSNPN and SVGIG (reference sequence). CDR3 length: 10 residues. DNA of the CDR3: TGTGCCTGGGGGAAAAACGAGCAGTACTTC. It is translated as CAWGKNEQYF.

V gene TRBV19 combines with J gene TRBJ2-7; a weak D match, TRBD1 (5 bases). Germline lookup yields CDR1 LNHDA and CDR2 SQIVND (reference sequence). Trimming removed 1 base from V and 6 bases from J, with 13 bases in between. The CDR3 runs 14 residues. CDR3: CASSIATARAEQYF. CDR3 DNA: TGTGCCAGTAGTATAGCGACAGCTCGCGCCGAGCAGTACTTC.

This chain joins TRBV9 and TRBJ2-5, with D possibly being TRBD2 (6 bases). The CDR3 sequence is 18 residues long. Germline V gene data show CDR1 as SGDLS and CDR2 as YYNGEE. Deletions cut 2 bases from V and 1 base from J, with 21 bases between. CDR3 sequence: CASSVRQSTGTFQETQYF. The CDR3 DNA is TGTGCCAGCAGCGTTCGCCAGTCGACCGGGACTTTCCAAGAGACCCAGTACTTC.

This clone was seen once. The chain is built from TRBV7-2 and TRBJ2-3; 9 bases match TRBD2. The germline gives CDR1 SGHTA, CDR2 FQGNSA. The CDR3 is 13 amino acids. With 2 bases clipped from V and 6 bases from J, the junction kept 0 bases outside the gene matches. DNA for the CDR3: TGTGCCAGCAGCTTAAGCGGGAGGGATACGCAGTATTTT. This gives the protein CASSLSGRDTQYF.

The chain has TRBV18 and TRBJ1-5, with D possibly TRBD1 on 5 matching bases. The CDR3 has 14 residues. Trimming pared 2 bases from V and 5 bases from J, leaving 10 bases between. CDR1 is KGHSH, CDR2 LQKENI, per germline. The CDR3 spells CASSPAGVDQPQHF. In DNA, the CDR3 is TGTGCCAGCTCACCAGCGGGGGTTGATCAGCCCCAGCATTTT.

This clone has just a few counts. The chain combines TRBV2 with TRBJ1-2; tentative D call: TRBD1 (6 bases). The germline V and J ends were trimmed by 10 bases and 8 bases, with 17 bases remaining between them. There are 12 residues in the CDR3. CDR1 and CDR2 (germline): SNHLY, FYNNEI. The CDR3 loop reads CATRAGAGGYTF. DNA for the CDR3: TGTGCCACCCGAGCGGGGGCAGGCGGCTACACCTTC.

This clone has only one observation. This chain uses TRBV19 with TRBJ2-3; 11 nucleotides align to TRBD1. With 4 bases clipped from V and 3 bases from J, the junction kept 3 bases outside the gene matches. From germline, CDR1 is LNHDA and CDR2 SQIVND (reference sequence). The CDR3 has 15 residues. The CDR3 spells CASSTGQGATDTQYF. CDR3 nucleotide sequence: TGTGCCAGTAGTACCGGACAGGGGGCGACAGATACGCAGTATTTT.

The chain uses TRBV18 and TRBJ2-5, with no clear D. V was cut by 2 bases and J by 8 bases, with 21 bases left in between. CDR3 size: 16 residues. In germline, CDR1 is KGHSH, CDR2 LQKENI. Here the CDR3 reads CASSPDPNGFLTTQYF. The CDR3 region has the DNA TGTGCCAGCTCACCAGATCCTAACGGATTCTTGACTACCCAGTACTTC.

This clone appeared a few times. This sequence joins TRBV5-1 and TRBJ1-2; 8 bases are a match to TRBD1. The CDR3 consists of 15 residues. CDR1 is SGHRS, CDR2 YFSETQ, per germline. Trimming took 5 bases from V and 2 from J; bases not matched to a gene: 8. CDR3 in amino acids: CASSRDRGSNYGYTF. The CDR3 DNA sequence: TGCGCCAGCAGTCGTGACAGGGGTTCCAACTATGGCTACACCTTC.

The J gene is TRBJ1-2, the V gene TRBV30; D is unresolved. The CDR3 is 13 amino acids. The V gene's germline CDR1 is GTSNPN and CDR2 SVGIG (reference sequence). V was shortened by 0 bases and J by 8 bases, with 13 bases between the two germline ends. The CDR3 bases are TGTGCCTGGAGTGTATCGCAGCAGTCGGGCTACACCTTC. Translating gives CAWSVSQQSGYTF.

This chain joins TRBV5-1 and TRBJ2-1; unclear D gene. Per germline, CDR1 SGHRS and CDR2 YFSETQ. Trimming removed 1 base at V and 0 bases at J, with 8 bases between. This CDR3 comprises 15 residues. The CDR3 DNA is TGCGCCAGCAGCTTGCAGTCAGGCTCCTACAATGAGCAGTTCTTC. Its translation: CASSLQSGSYNEQFF.

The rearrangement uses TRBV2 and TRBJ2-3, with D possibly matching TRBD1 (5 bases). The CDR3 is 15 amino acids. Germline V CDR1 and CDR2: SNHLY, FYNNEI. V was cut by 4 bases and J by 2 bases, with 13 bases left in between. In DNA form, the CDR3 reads TGTGCCAGCAGTGCCTCGACAGCGTACACAGATACGCAGTATTTT. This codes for CASSASTAYTDTQYF.

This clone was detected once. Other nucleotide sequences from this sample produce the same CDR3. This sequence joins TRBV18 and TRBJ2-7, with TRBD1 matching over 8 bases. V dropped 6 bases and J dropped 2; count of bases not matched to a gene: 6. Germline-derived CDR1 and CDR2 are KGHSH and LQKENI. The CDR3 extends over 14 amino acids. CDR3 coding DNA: TGTGCCAGCTCGCCCAGACAGGGGACCTACGAGCAGTACGTC. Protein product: CASSPRQGTYEQYV.

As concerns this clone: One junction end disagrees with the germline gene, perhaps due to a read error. The DNA for the CDR3 is TGTGCCAGCAGCCTAGACAGGGGAGTCGACGAGCAGTACTTC. Its translation is CASSLDRGVDEQYF. V is TRBV11-2 and J is TRBJ2-7; 8 bases line up with TRBD1. Germline-derived CDR1 and CDR2 are SGHAT and FQNNGV. This CDR3 spans 14 amino acids.

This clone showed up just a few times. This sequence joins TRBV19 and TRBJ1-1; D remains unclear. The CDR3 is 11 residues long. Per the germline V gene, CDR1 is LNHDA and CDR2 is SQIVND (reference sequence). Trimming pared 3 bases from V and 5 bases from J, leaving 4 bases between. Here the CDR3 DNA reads TGTGCCAGTAGTATCTTGACTGAAGCTTTCTTT. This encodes CASSILTEAFF. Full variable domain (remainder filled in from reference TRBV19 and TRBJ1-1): DGGITQSPKYLFRKEGQNVTLSCEQNLNHDAMYWYRQDPGQGLRLIYYSQIVNDFQKGDIAEGYSVSREKKESFPLTVTSAQKNPTAFYLCASSILTEAFFGQGTRLTVV.

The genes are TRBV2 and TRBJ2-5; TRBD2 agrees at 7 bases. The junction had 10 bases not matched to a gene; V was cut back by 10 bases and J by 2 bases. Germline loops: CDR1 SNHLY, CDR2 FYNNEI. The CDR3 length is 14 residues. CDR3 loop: CATGGRGVQETQYF. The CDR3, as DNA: TGTGCCACCGGGGGGAGGGGAGTACAAGAGACCCAGTACTTC. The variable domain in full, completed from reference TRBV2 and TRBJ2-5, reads EPEVTQTPSHQVTQMGQEVILRCVPISNHLYFYWYRQILGQKVEFLVSFYNNEISEKSEIFDDQFSVERPDGSNFTLKIRSTKLEDSAMYFCATGGRGVQETQYFGPGTRLLVL.

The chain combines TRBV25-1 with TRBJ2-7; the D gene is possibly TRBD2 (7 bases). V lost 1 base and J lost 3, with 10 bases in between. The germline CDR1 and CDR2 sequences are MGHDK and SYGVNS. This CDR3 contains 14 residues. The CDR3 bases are TGTGCCAGCAGTGAATGGGGGGGCGGCTACGAGCAGTACTTC. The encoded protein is CASSEWGGGYEQYF.